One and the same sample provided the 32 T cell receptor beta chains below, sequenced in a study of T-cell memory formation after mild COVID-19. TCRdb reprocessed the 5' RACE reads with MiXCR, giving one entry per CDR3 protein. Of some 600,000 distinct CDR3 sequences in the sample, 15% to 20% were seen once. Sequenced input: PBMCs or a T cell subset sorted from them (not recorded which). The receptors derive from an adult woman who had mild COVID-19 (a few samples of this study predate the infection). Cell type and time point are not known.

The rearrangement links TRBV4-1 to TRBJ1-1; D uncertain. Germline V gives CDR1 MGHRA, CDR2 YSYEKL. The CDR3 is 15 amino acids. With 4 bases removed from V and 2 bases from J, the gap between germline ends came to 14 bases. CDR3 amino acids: CASSRDNKGNTEAFF. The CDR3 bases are TGCGCCAGCAGCCGAGATAATAAGGGTAACACTGAAGCTTTCTTT.

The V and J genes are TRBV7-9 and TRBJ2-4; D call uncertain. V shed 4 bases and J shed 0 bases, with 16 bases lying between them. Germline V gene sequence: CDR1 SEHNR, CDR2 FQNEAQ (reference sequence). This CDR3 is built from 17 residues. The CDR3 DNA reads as TGTGCCAGCAGCTCAGCCTTCGAGTATCTAGCCAAAAACATTCAGTACTTC. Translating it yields CASSSAFEYLAKNIQYF.

CDR3 DNA sequence: TGCAGTGCTAGGAAGGCAGAGAGCAATCAGCCCCAGCATTTT. Amino acids: CSARKAESNQPQHF. The chain is built from TRBV20-1 and TRBJ1-5; D is ambiguous. CDR1 DFQATT and CDR2 SNEGSKA come from the germline V gene (reference sequence). CDR3 length: 14 amino acids. The V end was cut by 3 bases, the J end by 1 base, with 10 bases between.

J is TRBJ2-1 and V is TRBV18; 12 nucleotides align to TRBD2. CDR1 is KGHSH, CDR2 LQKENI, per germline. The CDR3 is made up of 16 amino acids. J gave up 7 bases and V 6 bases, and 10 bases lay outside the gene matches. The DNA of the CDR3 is TGTGCCAGCTCCCCGCTAGCGGGAGGGCCGAGGAATGAGCAGTTCTTC. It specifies CASSPLAGGPRNEQFF.

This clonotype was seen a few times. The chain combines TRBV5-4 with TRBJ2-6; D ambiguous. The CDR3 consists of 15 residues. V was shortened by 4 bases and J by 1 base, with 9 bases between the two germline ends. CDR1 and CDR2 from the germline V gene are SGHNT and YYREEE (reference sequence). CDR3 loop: CASSQDLSGANVLTF. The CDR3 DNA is TGTGCCAGCAGCCAGGACCTTTCTGGGGCCAACGTCCTGACTTTC.

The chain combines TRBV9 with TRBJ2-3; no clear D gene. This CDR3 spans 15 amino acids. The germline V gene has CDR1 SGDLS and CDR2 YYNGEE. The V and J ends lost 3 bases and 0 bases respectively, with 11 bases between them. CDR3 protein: CASSAQTVSTDTQYF. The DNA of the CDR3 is TGTGCCAGCAGCGCACAGACGGTTAGCACAGATACGCAGTATTTT.

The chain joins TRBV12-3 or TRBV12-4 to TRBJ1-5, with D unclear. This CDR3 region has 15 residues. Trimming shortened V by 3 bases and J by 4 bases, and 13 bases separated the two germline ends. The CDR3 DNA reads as TGTGCCAGCAGTTTTGTGGGAAGTGTTAATCAGCCCCAGCATTTT. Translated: CASSFVGSVNQPQHF.

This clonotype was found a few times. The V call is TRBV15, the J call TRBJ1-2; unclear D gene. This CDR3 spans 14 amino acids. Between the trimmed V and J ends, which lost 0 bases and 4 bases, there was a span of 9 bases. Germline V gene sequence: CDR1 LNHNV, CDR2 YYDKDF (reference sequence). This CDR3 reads CATSRDRGSYGYTF. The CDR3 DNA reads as TGTGCCACCAGCAGAGATAGAGGGTCCTATGGCTACACCTTC. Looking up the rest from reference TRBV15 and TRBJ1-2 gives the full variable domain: DAMVIQNPRYQVTQFGKPVTLSCSQTLNHNVMYWYQQKSSQAPKLLFHYYDKDFNNEADTPDNFQSRRPNTSFCFLDIRSPGLGDTAMYLCATSRDRGSYGYTFGSGTRLTVV.

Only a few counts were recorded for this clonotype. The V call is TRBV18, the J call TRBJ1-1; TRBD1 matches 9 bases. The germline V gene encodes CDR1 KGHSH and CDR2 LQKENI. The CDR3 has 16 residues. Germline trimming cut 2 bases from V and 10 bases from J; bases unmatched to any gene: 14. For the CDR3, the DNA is TGTGCCAGCTCACCAACCACGGGACAGGGAGTTCGTGTAGCTTTCTTT. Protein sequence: CASSPTTGQGVRVAFF.

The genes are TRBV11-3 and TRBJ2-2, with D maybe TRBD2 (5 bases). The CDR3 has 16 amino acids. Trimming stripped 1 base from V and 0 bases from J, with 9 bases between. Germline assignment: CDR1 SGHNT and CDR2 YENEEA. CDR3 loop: CASSLVSGSNTGELFF. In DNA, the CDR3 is TGTGCCAGCAGCTTAGTTTCGGGGTCGAACACCGGGGAGCTGTTTTTT.

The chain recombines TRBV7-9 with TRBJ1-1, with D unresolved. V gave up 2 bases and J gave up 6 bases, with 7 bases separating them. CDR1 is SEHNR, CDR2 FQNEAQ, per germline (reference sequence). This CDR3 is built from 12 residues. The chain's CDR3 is CASSLSTSEAFF. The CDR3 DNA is TGTGCCAGCAGCTTATCCACCTCTGAAGCTTTCTTT.

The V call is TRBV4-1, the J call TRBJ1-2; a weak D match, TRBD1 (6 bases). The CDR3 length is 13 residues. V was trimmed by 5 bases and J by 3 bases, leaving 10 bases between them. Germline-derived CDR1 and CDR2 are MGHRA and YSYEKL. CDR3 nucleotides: TGCGCCAGCAGCAAGAGACAGGACTATGGCTACACCTTC. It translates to CASSKRQDYGYTF.

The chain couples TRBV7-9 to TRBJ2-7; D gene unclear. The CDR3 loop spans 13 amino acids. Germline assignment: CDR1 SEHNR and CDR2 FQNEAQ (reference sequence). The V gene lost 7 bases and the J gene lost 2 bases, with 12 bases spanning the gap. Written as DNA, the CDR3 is TGTGCCAGCATAAAGGCGAATACCTACGAGCAGTACTTC. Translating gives CASIKANTYEQYF. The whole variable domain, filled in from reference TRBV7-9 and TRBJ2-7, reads DTGVSQNPRHKITKRGQNVTFRCDPISEHNRLYWYRQTLGQGPEFLTYFQNEAQLEKSRLLSDRFSAERPKGSFSTLEIQRTEQGDSAMYLCASIKANTYEQYFGPGTRLTVT.

The CDR3 loop reads CASSSEQGAGDEQYF. The CDR3 nucleotides read TGTGCCAGCAGCTCCGAACAGGGGGCCGGTGACGAGCAGTACTTC. The chain employs TRBV7-6 and TRBJ2-7; TRBD1 matches 9 bases. CDR3 size: 15 residues. V gave up 4 bases and J gave up 5 bases; unmatched junction bases: 9. Germline CDR1 is SGHVS and CDR2 is FNYEAQ.

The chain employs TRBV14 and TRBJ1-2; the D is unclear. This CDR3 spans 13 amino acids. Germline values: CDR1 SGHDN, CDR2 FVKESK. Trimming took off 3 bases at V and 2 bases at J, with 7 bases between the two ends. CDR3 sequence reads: CASSHTRNYGYTF. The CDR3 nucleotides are TGTGCCAGCAGCCATACAAGGAACTATGGCTACACCTTC.

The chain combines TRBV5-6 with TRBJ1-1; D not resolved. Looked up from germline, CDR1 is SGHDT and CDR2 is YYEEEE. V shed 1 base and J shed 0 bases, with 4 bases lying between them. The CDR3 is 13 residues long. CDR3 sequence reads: CASSLFLNTEAFF. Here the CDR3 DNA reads TGTGCCAGCAGCTTGTTCCTGAACACTGAAGCTTTCTTT. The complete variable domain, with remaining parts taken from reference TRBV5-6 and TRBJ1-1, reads DAGVTQSPTHLIKTRGQQVTLRCSPKSGHDTVSWYQQALGQGPQFIFQYYEEEERQRGNFPDRFSGHQFPNYSSELNVNALLLGDSALYLCASSLFLNTEAFFGQGTRLTVV.

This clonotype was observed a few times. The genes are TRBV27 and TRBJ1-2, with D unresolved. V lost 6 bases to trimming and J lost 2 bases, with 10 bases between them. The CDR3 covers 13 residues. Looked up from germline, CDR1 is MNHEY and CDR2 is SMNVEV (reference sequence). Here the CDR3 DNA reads TGTGCCAGCAGGTCCCCCAGGAACTATGGCTACACCTTC. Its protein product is CASRSPRNYGYTF.

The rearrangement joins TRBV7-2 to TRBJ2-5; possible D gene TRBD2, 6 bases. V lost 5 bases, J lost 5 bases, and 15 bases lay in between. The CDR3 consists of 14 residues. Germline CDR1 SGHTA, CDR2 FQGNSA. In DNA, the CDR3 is TGTGCCAGCAGCCCGGGGGTAACCAAGGAGACCCAGTACTTC. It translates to CASSPGVTKETQYF. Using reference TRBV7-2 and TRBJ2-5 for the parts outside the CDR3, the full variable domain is GAGVSQSPSNKVTEKGKDVELRCDPISGHTALYWYRQSLGQGLEFLIYFQGNSAPDKSGLPSDRFSAERTGGSVSTLTIQRTQQEDSAVYLCASSPGVTKETQYFGPGTRLLVL.

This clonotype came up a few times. The chain's CDR3 is CASSLWIDPGYEQYF. In DNA, the CDR3 is TGCGCCAGCAGCTTATGGATCGACCCGGGTTACGAGCAGTACTTC. The gene calls are TRBV5-1 and TRBJ2-7; D not certain. V lost 2 bases and J lost 4, with 16 bases in between. The CDR3 covers 15 residues. Per germline, CDR1 SGHRS and CDR2 YFSETQ.

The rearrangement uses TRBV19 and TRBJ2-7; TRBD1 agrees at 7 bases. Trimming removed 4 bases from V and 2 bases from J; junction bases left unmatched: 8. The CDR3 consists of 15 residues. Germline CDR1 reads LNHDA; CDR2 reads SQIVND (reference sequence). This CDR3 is CASSRAAGGTYEQYF. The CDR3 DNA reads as TGTGCCAGTAGTAGGGCGGCAGGGGGAACCTACGAGCAGTACTTC. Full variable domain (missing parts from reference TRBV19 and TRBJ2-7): DGGITQSPKYLFRKEGQNVTLSCEQNLNHDAMYWYRQDPGQGLRLIYYSQIVNDFQKGDIAEGYSVSREKKESFPLTVTSAQKNPTAFYLCASSRAAGGTYEQYFGPGTRLTVT.

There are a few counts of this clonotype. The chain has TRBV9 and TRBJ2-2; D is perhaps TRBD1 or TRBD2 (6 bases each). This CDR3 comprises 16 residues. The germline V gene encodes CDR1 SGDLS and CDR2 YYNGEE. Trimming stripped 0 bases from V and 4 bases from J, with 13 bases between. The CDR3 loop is CASSVEGGSFTGELFF. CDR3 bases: TGTGCCAGCAGCGTAGAGGGGGGCTCATTCACCGGGGAGCTGTTTTTT. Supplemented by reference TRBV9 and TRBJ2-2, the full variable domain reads DSGVTQTPKHLITATGQRVTLRCSPRSGDLSVYWYQQSLDQGLQFLIQYYNGEERAKGNILERFSAQQFPDLHSELNLSSLELGDSALYFCASSVEGGSFTGELFFGEGSRLTVL.

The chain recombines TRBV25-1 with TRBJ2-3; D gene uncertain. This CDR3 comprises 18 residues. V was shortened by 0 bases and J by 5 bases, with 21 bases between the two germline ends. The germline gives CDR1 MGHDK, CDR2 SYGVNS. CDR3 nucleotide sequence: TGTGCCAGCAGTGAATACGGTGAGGCGGTTCGGTCGAGAGATACGCAGTATTTT. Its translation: CASSEYGEAVRSRDTQYF. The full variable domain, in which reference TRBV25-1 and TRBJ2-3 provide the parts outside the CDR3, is EADIYQTPRYLVIGTGKKITLECSQTMGHDKMYWYQQDPGMELHLIHYSYGVNSTEKGDLSSESTVSRIRTEHFPLTLESARPSHTSQYLCASSEYGEAVRSRDTQYFGPGTRLTVL.

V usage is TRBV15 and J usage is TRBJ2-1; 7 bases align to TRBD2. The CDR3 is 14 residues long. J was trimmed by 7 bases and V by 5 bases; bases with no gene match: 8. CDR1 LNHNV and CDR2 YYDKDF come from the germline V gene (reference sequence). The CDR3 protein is CATSGGTTRNEQFF. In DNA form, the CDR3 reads TGTGCCACCAGCGGCGGGACTACACGGAATGAGCAGTTCTTC.

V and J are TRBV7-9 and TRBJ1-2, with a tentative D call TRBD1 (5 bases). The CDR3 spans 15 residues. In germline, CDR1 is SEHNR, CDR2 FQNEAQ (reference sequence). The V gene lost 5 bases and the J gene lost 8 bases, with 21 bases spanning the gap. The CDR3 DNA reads TGTGCCAGCAGCCGATCCCCGGGGGTAGGTGAGGGCTACACCTTC. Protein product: CASSRSPGVGEGYTF.

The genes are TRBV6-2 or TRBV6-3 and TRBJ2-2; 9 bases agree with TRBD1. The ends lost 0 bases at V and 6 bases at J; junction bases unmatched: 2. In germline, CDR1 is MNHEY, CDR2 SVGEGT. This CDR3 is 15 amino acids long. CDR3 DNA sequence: TGTGCCAGCAGTTACTCAGGACAGGGGTCCGGGGAGCTGTTTTTT. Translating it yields CASSYSGQGSGELFF.

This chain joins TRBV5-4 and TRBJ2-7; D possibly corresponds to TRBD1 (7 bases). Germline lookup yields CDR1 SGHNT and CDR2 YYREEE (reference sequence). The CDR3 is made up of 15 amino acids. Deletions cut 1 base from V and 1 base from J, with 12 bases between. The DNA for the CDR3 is TGTGCCAGCAGCTTGTTTCAGGGGGGATCCTACGAGCAGTACTTC. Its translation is CASSLFQGGSYEQYF.

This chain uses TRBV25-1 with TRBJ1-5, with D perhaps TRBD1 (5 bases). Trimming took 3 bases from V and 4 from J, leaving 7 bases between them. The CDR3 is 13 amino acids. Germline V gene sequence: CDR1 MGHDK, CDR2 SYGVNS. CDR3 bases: TGTGCCAGCAGTGACAGGGAAAATCAGCCCCAGCATTTT. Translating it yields CASSDRENQPQHF. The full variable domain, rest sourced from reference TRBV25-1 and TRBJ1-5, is EADIYQTPRYLVIGTGKKITLECSQTMGHDKMYWYQQDPGMELHLIHYSYGVNSTEKGDLSSESTVSRIRTEHFPLTLESARPSHTSQYLCASSDRENQPQHFGDGTRLSIL.

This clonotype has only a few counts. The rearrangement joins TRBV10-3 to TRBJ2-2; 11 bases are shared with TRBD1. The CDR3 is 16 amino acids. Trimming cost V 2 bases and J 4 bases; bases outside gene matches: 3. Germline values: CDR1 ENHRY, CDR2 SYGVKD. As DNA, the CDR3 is TGTGCCATCAGTGAGACGGGACAGGGGGGCACCGGGGAGCTGTTTTTT. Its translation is CAISETGQGGTGELFF.

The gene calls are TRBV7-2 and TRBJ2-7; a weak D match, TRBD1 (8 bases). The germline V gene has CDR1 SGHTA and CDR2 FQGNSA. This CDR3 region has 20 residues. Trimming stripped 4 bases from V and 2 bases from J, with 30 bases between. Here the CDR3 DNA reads TGTGCCAGCAGCTCTAGGGGAACGTGGACAGGGAGGGTTTTTACCTACGAGCAGTACTTC. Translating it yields CASSSRGTWTGRVFTYEQYF.

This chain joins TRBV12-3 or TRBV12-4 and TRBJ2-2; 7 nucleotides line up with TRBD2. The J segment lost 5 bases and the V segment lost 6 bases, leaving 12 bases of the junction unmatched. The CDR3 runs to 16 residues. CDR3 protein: CASSSGSQGGTGELFF. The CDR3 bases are TGTGCCAGCAGCTCCGGAAGCCAGGGAGGGACCGGGGAGCTGTTTTTT.

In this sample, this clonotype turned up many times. In DNA, the CDR3 is TGTGCCATCGGACGGGACGCCCCCAATGAGCAGTTCTTC. It codes for CAIGRDAPNEQFF. The V and J genes are TRBV10-3 and TRBJ2-1, with D tentatively TRBD1 or TRBD2 (5 bases each). V lost 8 bases and J 6 bases, leaving 14 bases between the germline ends. The CDR3 spans 13 residues. Germline V CDR1 and CDR2: ENHRY, SYGVKD.

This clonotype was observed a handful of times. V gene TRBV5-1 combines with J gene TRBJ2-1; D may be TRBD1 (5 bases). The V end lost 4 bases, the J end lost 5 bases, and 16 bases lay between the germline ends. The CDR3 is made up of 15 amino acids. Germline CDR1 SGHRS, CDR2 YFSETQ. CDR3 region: CASSEQGIIHNEQFF. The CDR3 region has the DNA TGCGCCAGCAGCGAGCAGGGTATTATCCACAATGAGCAGTTCTTC.